One and the same sample provided the 26 T cell receptor beta chains below, sequenced in a study of blood T cells in healthy people across ages. The authors ran a second PCR of about 7 to 12 cycles using a sample-barcoded 5' primer and a J-beta primer mix. TCRdb processed the 5' RACE reads anew with MiXCR; each CDR3 protein has one entry. The sample has 800,000 to 950,000 distinct CDR3 sequences, 48% seen once; the top ten hold roughly 13%. Material: blood. These receptors originate from a man under 40 in good health.

V gene TRBV7-9 combines with J gene TRBJ2-7; D is perhaps TRBD1 (7 bases). Trimming shortened V by 4 bases and J by 4 bases, and 17 bases separated the two germline ends. In germline, CDR1 is SEHNR, CDR2 FQNEAQ (reference sequence). The length of the CDR3 is 15 residues. This CDR3 reads CASSWRDSNAYEQYF. Written as DNA, the CDR3 is TGTGCCAGCAGCTGGAGGGACAGTAATGCGTACGAGCAGTACTTC.

Notes on this clonotype: The junction departs from germline at one end; a sequencing error may be responsible. The chain combines TRBV7-9 with TRBJ1-5; D may be TRBD1 (5 bases). CDR1 and CDR2 (germline): SEHNR, FQNEAQ (reference sequence). CDR3 size: 13 residues. CDR3 sequence reads: CASGGLSNQSQHF. CDR3 DNA sequence: TGTGCCAGCGGGGGGTTAAGCAATCAGTCCCAGCATTTT.

This clonotype showed up just a few times. This CDR3 is CASSLPDRGPSYEQYF. CDR3 bases: TGTGCCAGCAGCCTTCCAGACAGGGGGCCCTCCTACGAGCAGTACTTC. The V gene is TRBV28, the J gene TRBJ2-7; 10 bases match TRBD1. J lost 0 bases, V lost 6 bases, and 8 bases had no gene match. The CDR3 sequence is 16 residues long. In germline, CDR1 is MDHEN, CDR2 SYDVKM.

This sequence joins TRBV28 and TRBJ2-7, with TRBD2 as a possible D gene (6 bases). V was shortened by 7 bases and J by 6 bases, with 22 bases between the two germline ends. CDR3 length: 15 residues. Germline CDR1 and CDR2: MDHEN and SYDVKM. The CDR3 here is CASTPSGTSVFEQYF. CDR3 coding DNA: TGTGCCAGCACCCCGTCTGGGACTTCAGTTTTCGAGCAGTACTTC. Full variable domain (missing parts from reference TRBV28 and TRBJ2-7): DVKVTQSSRYLVKRTGEKVFLECVQDMDHENMFWYRQDPGLGLRLIYFSYDVKMKEKGDIPEGYSVSREKKERFSLILESASTNQTSMYLCASTPSGTSVFEQYFGPGTRLTVT.

V and J are TRBV5-1 and TRBJ1-2; TRBD1 is a possible D gene (6 bases). Germline loops: CDR1 SGHRS, CDR2 YFSETQ. Trimming cost V 4 bases and J 5 bases, with 15 bases left between them. There are 14 residues in the CDR3. CDR3 in DNA: TGCGCCAGCAGCGCCCCGGACAGAGAGTATGGCTACACCTTC. It translates to CASSAPDREYGYTF. The variable domain in full, with the rest retrieved from reference TRBV5-1 and TRBJ1-2, is KAGVTQTPRYLIKTRGQQVTLSCSPISGHRSVSWYQQTPGQGLQFLFEYFSETQRNKGNFPGRFSGRQFSNSRSEMNVSTLELGDSALYLCASSAPDREYGYTFGSGTRLTVV.

The rearrangement links TRBV7-9 to TRBJ2-1; 7 nucleotides align to TRBD1. The CDR3 runs 15 residues. Germline V gives CDR1 SEHNR, CDR2 FQNEAQ (reference sequence). Germline trimming cut 5 bases from V and 4 bases from J; bases unmatched to any gene: 8. CDR3 amino acids: CASSHRDSRYNEQFF. CDR3 DNA sequence: TGTGCCAGCAGCCACCGGGACAGTAGATACAATGAGCAGTTCTTC. Full variable domain (rest looked up from reference TRBV7-9 and TRBJ2-1): DTGVSQNPRHKITKRGQNVTFRCDPISEHNRLYWYRQTLGQGPEFLTYFQNEAQLEKSRLLSDRFSAERPKGSFSTLEIQRTEQGDSAMYLCASSHRDSRYNEQFFGPGTRLTVL.

The rearrangement links TRBV7-2 to TRBJ2-7, with a possible D match to TRBD1 (5 bases). CDR1 is SGHTA, CDR2 FQGNSA, per germline. The germline V and J ends were trimmed by 3 bases and 4 bases, with 13 bases remaining between them. CDR3 length: 14 residues. The CDR3 loop is CASSFQGAIYEQYF. The CDR3 nucleotides read TGTGCCAGCAGCTTTCAGGGTGCGATTTACGAGCAGTACTTC.

The chain joins TRBV5-4 to TRBJ2-5, with 9 bases matching TRBD1. The CDR3 runs 16 residues. The V gene's germline CDR1 is SGHNT and CDR2 YYREEE (reference sequence). V lost 0 bases to trimming and J lost 2 bases; unmatched junction nucleotides: 5. In DNA form, the CDR3 reads TGTGCCAGCAGCTTGGGGATGGGACAGGGACAAGAGACCCAGTACTTC. The encoded protein is CASSLGMGQGQETQYF.

This rearrangement joins TRBV11-3 to TRBJ1-2, with a weak D call TRBD1 (5 bases). The V end lost 5 bases, the J end lost 8 bases, and 12 bases lay between the germline ends. The CDR3 contains 12 residues. Germline CDR1 reads SGHNT; CDR2 reads YENEEA. The CDR3 reads CASSPGTGGYTF. In nucleotides, the CDR3 is TGTGCCAGCAGCCCGGGGACGGGGGGCTACACCTTC.

In this sample, this clonotype turned up once. The chain links TRBV6-4 to TRBJ1-1; D remains unclear. The germline gives CDR1 MRHNA, CDR2 SNTAGT. The CDR3 loop spans 15 amino acids. V lost 0 bases to trimming and J lost 1 base, with 9 bases between them. The DNA for the CDR3 is TGTGCCAGCAGTGACTCCCCAGGTACGAACACTGAAGCTTTCTTT. Its translation: CASSDSPGTNTEAFF.

The sample holds a few counts of this clonotype. The V call is TRBV7-9, the J call TRBJ2-7; 10 bases map to TRBD2. CDR1 and CDR2 from the germline V gene are SEHNR and FQNEAQ (reference sequence). This CDR3 is built from 17 residues. V was pared by 1 base and J by 0 bases, with 6 bases of the junction left unmatched. The DNA of the CDR3 is TGTGCCAGCAGCTTAGACCTAGCGGGGGTGACCTCCTACGAGCAGTACTTC. Its translation is CASSLDLAGVTSYEQYF.

This clonotype came up a few times. The genes are TRBV28 and TRBJ1-5; TRBD1 agrees at 7 bases. Germline V lookup: CDR1 MDHEN, CDR2 SYDVKM. This CDR3 has 13 residues. Here the CDR3 DNA reads TGTGCGCTCCGAGGGGGCACCCATCAGCCCCAGCATTTT. It codes for CALRGGTHQPQHF. Full variable domain (remainder filled in from reference TRBV28 and TRBJ1-5): DVKVTQSSRYLVKRTGEKVFLECVQDMDHENMFWYRQDPGLGLRLIYFSYDVKMKEKGDIPEGYSVSREKKERFSLILESASTNQTSMYLCALRGGTHQPQHFGDGTRLSIL.

This chain links TRBV5-1 with TRBJ2-6; no clear D gene. Trimming shortened V by 0 bases and J by 0 bases, and 7 bases separated the two germline ends. From germline, CDR1 is SGHRS and CDR2 YFSETQ. The CDR3 has 16 amino acids. CDR3 nucleotides: TGCGCCAGCAGCTTGGCCCGGACCTCTGGGGCCAACGTCCTGACTTTC. Its protein is CASSLARTSGANVLTF.

The chain recombines TRBV6-5 with TRBJ1-1; possible D gene TRBD1, 6 bases. CDR3 length: 13 amino acids. The V and J ends lost 2 bases and 4 bases respectively, with 8 bases between them. Germline values: CDR1 MNHEY, CDR2 SVGAGI. The CDR3 DNA sequence: TGTGCCAGCAGTTACGGACAGCTCACTGAAGCTTTCTTT. This codes for CASSYGQLTEAFF.

This clonotype came up many times. The chain combines TRBV7-2 with TRBJ2-7, with unresolved D. The germline CDR1 and CDR2 sequences are SGHTA and FQGNSA. The CDR3 is 15 amino acids. Deletions cut 0 bases from V and 3 bases from J, with 12 bases between. The CDR3 DNA sequence: TGTGCCAGCAGCTTAGCGGCGGCAGGAGTCTACGAGCAGTACTTC. Amino acids: CASSLAAAGVYEQYF.

The chain uses TRBV28 and TRBJ1-5; 8 bases agree with TRBD1. The CDR3 covers 15 residues. Germline V gene data show CDR1 as MDHEN and CDR2 as SYDVKM. V gave up 6 bases and J gave up 8 bases; unmatched junction bases: 12. The CDR3 protein is CASREGDRLIEPQHF. DNA of the CDR3: TGTGCCAGCAGGGAGGGGGACAGGCTTATAGAGCCCCAGCATTTT.

The chain is built from TRBV27 and TRBJ2-5; unclear D gene. TRBJ2-7 matches the DNA end more closely, so the J call is doubtful. The CDR3 contains 12 residues. CDR1 is MNHEY and CDR2 is SMNVEV in the germline V gene (reference sequence). The CDR3 region is CAINEATCEQYF. CDR3 bases: TGTGCCATTAATGAGGCAACCTGCGAGCAGTACTTC.

This clonotype was seen a handful of times. The chain has TRBV12-3 or TRBV12-4 and TRBJ2-5; a weak D match, TRBD1 (6 bases). The CDR3 length is 15 residues. Trimming took 6 bases from V and 9 from J, leaving 23 bases between them. CDR3 sequence reads: CASRGDTHSIEAQYF. For the CDR3, the DNA is TGTGCCAGCAGGGGGGACACCCACTCCATTGAGGCCCAGTACTTC.

Only one count was recorded for this clonotype. This sequence joins TRBV6-5 and TRBJ2-7; D tentatively reads TRBD1 or TRBD2 (7 bases each). Trimming pared 2 bases from V and 0 bases from J, leaving 14 bases between. The germline CDR1 and CDR2 sequences are MNHEY and SVGAGI. The CDR3 sequence is 16 residues long. CDR3 region: CASSYGGGDSSYEQYF. CDR3 DNA: TGTGCCAGCAGTTACGGTGGGGGGGACAGCTCCTACGAGCAGTACTTC.

CDR3 loop: CASSPNSGRETRYF. The CDR3, as DNA: TGTGCCAGCAGCCCGAATTCAGGGAGAGAGACCCGGTACTTC. V usage is TRBV7-2 and J usage is TRBJ2-7, with D perhaps assigned TRBD1 or TRBD2 (5 bases each). Deletions cut 5 bases from V and 12 bases from J, with 23 bases between. Germline V CDR1 and CDR2: SGHTA, FQGNSA. The CDR3 runs to 14 residues.

The chain has TRBV12-3 or TRBV12-4 and TRBJ2-2, with D perhaps TRBD2 (6 bases). V was trimmed by 6 bases and J by 6 bases, leaving 11 bases between them. The CDR3 totals 13 residues. In nucleotides, the CDR3 is TGTGCCAGCAGGCAATCGGGGGCCGGGGAGCTGTTTTTT. It codes for CASRQSGAGELFF.

Only one count was recorded for this clonotype. The chain is built from TRBV28 and TRBJ1-1; D is unclear. The V gene's germline CDR1 is MDHEN and CDR2 SYDVKM. Trimming took off 7 bases at V and 0 bases at J, with 9 bases between the two ends. This CDR3 contains 13 residues. This CDR3 reads CASNFLMNTEAFF. CDR3 bases: TGTGCCAGCAACTTCTTAATGAACACTGAAGCTTTCTTT.

The genes are TRBV6-2 or TRBV6-3 and TRBJ2-7; TRBD2 matches 8 bases. The ends lost 7 bases at V and 8 bases at J; junction bases unmatched: 13. The CDR3 has 14 residues. Germline loops: CDR1 MNHEY, CDR2 SVGEGT. CDR3 nucleotides: TGTGCCAGCACCGGCGGGGGGCTCCTCCTTCAGCAGTACTTC. Protein product: CASTGGGLLLQQYF.

V is TRBV10-3 and J is TRBJ1-2; 7 positions match TRBD1. V was pared by 0 bases and J by 8 bases, with 6 bases of the junction left unmatched. This CDR3 is 14 amino acids long. Germline values: CDR1 ENHRY, CDR2 SYGVKD. The CDR3 DNA reads TGTGCCATCAGTGAGTCTCGGCAGGGGGAGGGCTACACCTTC. It codes for CAISESRQGEGYTF.

The rearrangement joins TRBV12-3 or TRBV12-4 to TRBJ2-4; D is perhaps TRBD2 (6 bases). This CDR3 contains 16 residues. Trimming stripped 1 base from V and 13 bases from J, with 23 bases between. As DNA, the CDR3 is TGTGCCAGCAGTTTAGAGGTGGGTAGCGGACCCTTGGAGCAGTACTTC. Amino acid sequence: CASSLEVGSGPLEQYF.

This rearrangement joins TRBV20-1 to TRBJ2-3; 8 bases line up with TRBD1. V dropped 4 bases and J dropped 3; count of bases not matched to a gene: 3. The CDR3 has 13 residues. Germline V gene data show CDR1 as DFQATT and CDR2 as SNEGSKA (reference sequence). CDR3 DNA: TGCAGTGCTAAGGACAGGGTAACAGATACGCAGTATTTT. It translates to CSAKDRVTDTQYF.